The 23 T cell receptor beta chains listed next were all sequenced from one sample in a study of T cells expressing NK-cell markers. Each CDR3 protein gets one entry in TCRdb, which reprocessed the 5' RACE reads and gives no DNA. The table lists 150,000 to 170,000 distinct CDR3 sequences, with 30% to 45% in the top ten. Sample: blood T cells: a sorted CD56 or NKG2C T cell subset, CD4+ or CD8+ T cells, or bulk PBMC T cells (not recorded which). All receptors derive from a woman aged 45 to 65 in good health.

The chain is built from TRBV5-6 and TRBJ2-5; TCRdb's D call of TRBD1 is untestable without DNA. CDR3 length: 20 amino acids. CDR1 is SGHDT, CDR2 YYEEEE, per germline. The CDR3 here is CASSGWQGRGQKTKPETQYF.

The chain has TRBV4-1 and TRBJ2-7; lacking DNA, the TRBD1 call made by TCRdb goes unchecked. In germline, CDR1 is MGHRA, CDR2 YSYEKL. The CDR3 totals 15 residues. The CDR3: CASSQVGGTAYEQYF.

The V and J genes are TRBV27 and TRBJ2-1. The germline V gene encodes CDR1 MNHEY and CDR2 SMNVEV (reference sequence). The CDR3 extends over 15 amino acids. CDR3 region: CASSLSLNPRNEQFF.

The chain combines TRBV28 with TRBJ2-1; TCRdb lists TRBD1, though no DNA is available to test this call. The CDR3 runs 14 residues. Looked up from germline, CDR1 is MDHEN and CDR2 is SYDVKM. The CDR3 here is CASSLGSRGFEQFF.

The CDR3 loop reads CASSTRQYSFSYEQYF. This chain joins TRBV21-1 and TRBJ2-7; TCRdb proposes TRBD1, but this gene call is untestable without DNA. TRBV21-1 is deemed a pseudogene. The CDR3 length is 16 residues.

The V gene is TRBV15, the J gene TRBJ2-5; the D gene TCRdb calls, TRBD1, cannot be checked with no DNA. This CDR3 comprises 15 residues. Germline CDR1 reads LNHNV; CDR2 reads YYDKDF (reference sequence). The CDR3 sequence: CATSSLGTDQETQYF.

Here the CDR3 reads CSALMNTEAFF. This chain connects TRBV29-1 to TRBJ1-1. Germline CDR1 and CDR2: SQVTM and ANQGSEA. There are 11 residues in the CDR3.

The rearrangement links TRBV7-3 to TRBJ2-1; TCRdb picks TRBD1, but there is no DNA to check that call. The CDR3 extends over 16 amino acids. Germline values: CDR1 SGHTA, CDR2 FQGTGA. CDR3 region: CASSLTAGEGYNEQFF.

The V call is TRBV27, the J call TRBJ2-1; TCRdb lists TRBD1, though no DNA is available to test this call. Germline-derived CDR1 and CDR2 are MNHEY and SMNVEV (reference sequence). This CDR3 region has 14 residues. CDR3 in amino acids: CASSFSGGLSEQFF.

The CDR3 loop is CASSSETLYYEQYF. The chain is built from TRBV5-6 and TRBJ2-7. This CDR3 is built from 14 residues. Germline lookup yields CDR1 SGHDT and CDR2 YYEEEE.

The chain couples TRBV27 to TRBJ2-2; the TCRdb call, TRBD2, lacks DNA for checking. Germline lookup yields CDR1 MNHEY and CDR2 SMNVEV (reference sequence). The CDR3 consists of 17 residues. The CDR3 spells CASSSPPLAGDTGELFF.

The CDR3 spells CASSPKAESVLDGYTF. The rearrangement joins TRBV27 to TRBJ1-2. CDR1 and CDR2 (germline): MNHEY, SMNVEV (reference sequence). The CDR3 runs to 16 residues.

This chain's CDR3 is CSARFSTMETQYF. This chain uses TRBV20-1 with TRBJ2-5. This CDR3 contains 13 residues. The V gene's germline CDR1 is DFQATT and CDR2 SNEGSKA (reference sequence).

The rearrangement links TRBV3-1 to TRBJ2-5; the D call of TRBD2 rests on TCRdb alone, since no DNA is present to check it. Germline lookup yields CDR1 LGHDT and CDR2 YNNKEL (reference sequence). CDR3 length: 14 residues. Here the CDR3 reads CASSQGRVRETQYF.

The V call is TRBV24-1, the J call TRBJ1-2. The germline V gene has CDR1 KGHDR and CDR2 SFDVKD. The CDR3 sequence is 12 residues long. This CDR3 is CATSEGSYGYTF.

The genes are TRBV4-1 and TRBJ2-1; the TRBD1 assignment by TCRdb is unverifiable without DNA. This CDR3 comprises 13 residues. From germline, CDR1 is MGHRA and CDR2 YSYEKL. The CDR3 sequence is CASSHRVYGEQFF.

The J gene is TRBJ2-3, the V gene TRBV27; absent DNA, TCRdb's TRBD2 call cannot be checked. CDR1 is MNHEY, CDR2 SMNVEV, per germline (reference sequence). The CDR3 consists of 21 residues. CDR3 region: CASSSSEGLAGEPPNTDTQYF.

The V call is TRBV12-3 or TRBV12-4, the J call TRBJ2-1; TCRdb picks TRBD2, but there is no DNA to check that call. The CDR3 is 12 residues long. CDR3 residues: CASSSDELEQFF.

The rearrangement links TRBV14 to TRBJ2-7; TCRdb lists TRBD2, though no DNA is available to test this call. The CDR3 sequence is 18 residues long. The germline V gene encodes CDR1 SGHDN and CDR2 FVKESK. This CDR3 is CASSQDRWEGLASYEQYF.

The gene calls are TRBV3-1 and TRBJ2-2; TCRdb selects TRBD2, and the lack of DNA leaves this call unchecked. The CDR3 loop spans 17 amino acids. The germline V gene encodes CDR1 LGHDT and CDR2 YNNKEL (reference sequence). The CDR3 loop is CASSQASGRGRTGELFF. Looking up the rest from reference TRBV3-1 and TRBJ2-2 gives the full variable domain: DTAVSQTPKYLVTQMGNDKSIKCEQNLGHDTMYWYKQDSKKFLKIMFSYNNKELIINETVPNRFSPKSPDKAHLNLHINSLELGDSAVYFCASSQASGRGRTGELFFGEGSRLTVL.

The chain recombines TRBV4-2 with TRBJ2-5; TCRdb calls TRBD2, which cannot be checked without DNA. Germline V gives CDR1 LGHNA, CDR2 YNFKEQ. The CDR3 totals 15 residues. The CDR3 protein is CASSQAAGDKETQYF.

The rearrangement uses TRBV6-5 and TRBJ2-2. The CDR3 contains 14 residues. The V gene's germline CDR1 is MNHEY and CDR2 SVGAGI. This chain's CDR3 is CASSYATESGELFF.

The gene calls are TRBV6-2 or TRBV6-3 and TRBJ1-5; TCRdb's assignment of TRBD1 cannot be checked, as there is no DNA. This CDR3 is built from 15 residues. Germline V gene sequence: CDR1 MNHEY, CDR2 SVGEGT. CDR3 loop: CASRRRGGGNQPQHF.